The 27 T cell receptor beta chains below all came from one sample that was sequenced in a study of blood T cells in healthy people across ages. Next came a second PCR, run for about 6 to 11 cycles, which used a sample-barcoded 5' primer along with a J-beta primer mix. TCRdb independently ran MiXCR on the 5' RACE reads; one entry per CDR3 protein. The sample consists of roughly 800,000 distinct CDR3 sequences, 58% of them appearing once. Sequencing used blood. The receptors stem from a man aged 30-40 years in good health.

The V call is TRBV27, the J call TRBJ2-7, with 7 bases aligning to TRBD2. Per germline, CDR1 MNHEY and CDR2 SMNVEV (reference sequence). This CDR3 spans 15 amino acids. With 6 bases clipped from V and 2 bases from J, the junction kept 10 bases outside the gene matches. The CDR3 is CASRTPGGGAYEQYF. The CDR3 bases are TGTGCCAGCAGAACGCCCGGGGGAGGGGCCTACGAGCAGTACTTC.

J is TRBJ2-7 and V is TRBV12-3 or TRBV12-4; the D gene is possibly TRBD2 (5 bases). CDR3 size: 13 residues. The V gene lost 7 bases and the J gene lost 5 bases, with 15 bases spanning the gap. The CDR3 is CASNEGTRHEQYF. In DNA form, the CDR3 reads TGTGCCAGCAACGAGGGAACTAGGCACGAGCAGTACTTC.

This clonotype was seen a single time. At one boundary the junction diverges from the germline segment, which might be a read error. This chain uses TRBV2 with TRBJ2-7; 10 bases match TRBD2. Per the germline V gene, CDR1 is SNHLY and CDR2 is FYNNEI. This CDR3 has 15 amino acids. The CDR3 loop is CASRSLAGAAYEQYF. Written as DNA, the CDR3 is TGCGCCAGCAGGTCTCTAGCGGGAGCAGCCTACGAGCAGTACTTC.

V gene TRBV10-3 combines with J gene TRBJ2-1, with unresolved D. Germline V CDR1 and CDR2: ENHRY, SYGVKD. The CDR3 sequence is 12 residues long. Trimming took 5 bases from V and 8 from J, leaving 10 bases between them. The CDR3 DNA follows: TGTGCCATCAGTCCCAATTTAGATGAGCAGTTCTTC. Its translation: CAISPNLDEQFF.

The chain links TRBV24-1 to TRBJ2-1; 11 nucleotides align to TRBD2. Looked up from germline, CDR1 is KGHDR and CDR2 is SFDVKD. The CDR3 is 15 residues long. Trimming took 4 bases from V and 6 from J; bases not matched to a gene: 4. DNA for the CDR3: TGTGCCACCAGTGACCGCGGGACTAGCGGCAATGAGCAGTTCTTC. Its protein product is CATSDRGTSGNEQFF.

This clonotype has a handful of counts. The chain has TRBV2 and TRBJ2-7; D might be TRBD1 or TRBD2, each matching 5 bases. Trimming removed 7 bases from V and 7 bases from J, with 20 bases in between. CDR3 length: 14 amino acids. Per the germline V gene, CDR1 is SNHLY and CDR2 is FYNNEI. In DNA form, the CDR3 reads TGTGCCAGCATGGGGGATCTCACCAAGAATGAGCAGTACTTC. Its translation is CASMGDLTKNEQYF. Together with reference TRBV2 and TRBJ2-7, the CDR3 gives the full variable domain: EPEVTQTPSHQVTQMGQEVILRCVPISNHLYFYWYRQILGQKVEFLVSFYNNEISEKSEIFDDQFSVERPDGSNFTLKIRSTKLEDSAMYFCASMGDLTKNEQYFGPGTRLTVT.

The CDR3 DNA is TGTGCCAGCCTCAGCGGGTCGAGTGAGCAGTTCTTC. Translating gives CASLSGSSEQFF. The chain employs TRBV2 and TRBJ2-1; D may be TRBD2 (6 bases). V was cut by 8 bases and J by 9 bases, with 14 bases left in between. Germline V lookup: CDR1 SNHLY, CDR2 FYNNEI. This CDR3 region has 12 residues.

The table lists this clonotype with a few counts. The chain is built from TRBV7-8 and TRBJ2-3; tentatively, D is TRBD2 (5 bases). From germline, CDR1 is SGHVS and CDR2 FQNEAQ. V shed 5 bases and J shed 2 bases, with 17 bases lying between them. The CDR3 runs 16 residues. The CDR3 protein is CASSPKGETTTDTQYF. Here the CDR3 DNA reads TGTGCCAGCAGCCCGAAGGGAGAAACAACCACAGATACGCAGTATTTT.

The J gene is TRBJ2-4, the V gene TRBV7-8; TRBD2 matches 14 bases. This CDR3 region has 18 residues. V shed 5 bases, J shed 0 bases, and the junction held 6 bases outside the gene matches. The germline V gene has CDR1 SGHVS and CDR2 FQNEAQ. CDR3 residues: CASSTGLAGAVAKNIQYF. Here the CDR3 DNA reads TGTGCCAGCAGCACGGGACTAGCGGGGGCCGTAGCCAAAAACATTCAGTACTTC. Full variable domain (missing parts from reference TRBV7-8 and TRBJ2-4): GAGVSQSPRYKVAKRGQDVALRCDPISGHVSLFWYQQALGQGPEFLTYFQNEAQLDKSGLPSDRFFAERPEGSVSTLKIQRTQQEDSAVYLCASSTGLAGAVAKNIQYFGAGTRLSVL.

V is TRBV5-1 and J is TRBJ2-1, with D tentatively TRBD2 (5 bases). The CDR3 totals 15 residues. Trimming took off 3 bases at V and 2 bases at J, with 12 bases between the two ends. Germline lookup yields CDR1 SGHRS and CDR2 YFSETQ. CDR3 in amino acids: CASSSRANAYNEQFF. As DNA, the CDR3 is TGCGCCAGCAGCTCGCGGGCCAACGCCTACAATGAGCAGTTCTTC.

V gene TRBV11-2 combines with J gene TRBJ2-4, with D possibly being TRBD1 (6 bases). Germline V gives CDR1 SGHAT, CDR2 FQNNGV. The CDR3 spans 20 residues. V lost 0 bases and J 0 bases, leaving 21 bases between the germline ends. DNA for the CDR3: TGTGCCAGCAGCTTAGAGCTAATACAGGGTTGGGAGATAGCCAAAAACATTCAGTACTTC. Protein sequence: CASSLELIQGWEIAKNIQYF. The full variable domain, its missing parts supplied by reference TRBV11-2 and TRBJ2-4, is EAGVAQSPRYKIIEKRQSVAFWCNPISGHATLYWYQQILGQGPKLLIQFQNNGVVDDSQLPKDRFSAERLKGVDSTLKIQPAKLEDSAVYLCASSLELIQGWEIAKNIQYFGAGTRLSVL.

This clonotype has a handful of counts. V and J are TRBV20-1 and TRBJ2-7; D ambiguous. The ends were cut back, 2 bases at V and 3 bases at J, with 14 bases in the middle. Germline V CDR1 and CDR2: DFQATT, SNEGSKA (reference sequence). The CDR3 extends over 14 amino acids. In nucleotides, the CDR3 is TGCAGTGCTAGATGGGCGGAGACCGGCTACGAGCAGTACTTC. It specifies CSARWAETGYEQYF.

The chain recombines TRBV4-1 with TRBJ1-2, with D perhaps matching TRBD1 (5 bases). Germline-derived CDR1 and CDR2 are MGHRA and YSYEKL. The CDR3 extends over 15 amino acids. Between the trimmed V and J ends, which lost 4 bases and 4 bases, there was a span of 16 bases. The chain's CDR3 is CASSPLPGPSYGYTF. DNA for the CDR3: TGCGCCAGCAGCCCCCTTCCGGGACCGAGCTATGGCTACACCTTC.

The chain employs TRBV29-1 and TRBJ2-1; D may be TRBD2 (5 bases). The CDR3 is 13 residues long. The germline gives CDR1 SQVTM, CDR2 ANQGSEA. The CDR3 loop reads CSGSWLAENEQFF. CDR3 bases: TGCAGTGGATCGTGGCTAGCAGAAAATGAGCAGTTCTTC.

This chain connects TRBV20-1 to TRBJ1-4; D not resolved. The V gene lost 1 base and the J gene lost 5 bases, with 8 bases spanning the gap. The CDR3 covers 13 residues. Germline V lookup: CDR1 DFQATT, CDR2 SNEGSKA (reference sequence). CDR3 amino acids: CSARVVVNEKLFF. For the CDR3, the DNA is TGCAGTGCTAGAGTGGTCGTAAATGAAAAACTGTTTTTT.

This clonotype came up once. This chain joins TRBV7-9 and TRBJ2-3; D is undetermined. The CDR3 has 16 residues. Germline loops: CDR1 SEHNR, CDR2 FQNEAQ (reference sequence). Between the trimmed V and J ends, which lost 1 base and 2 bases, there was a span of 13 bases. The CDR3 DNA is TGTGCCAGCAGCTTAGTGGCCAGCCGATCCACAGATACGCAGTATTTT. It encodes CASSLVASRSTDTQYF.

As concerns this clonotype: The junction departs from germline at one end; a sequencing error may be responsible. V usage is TRBV3-1 and J usage is TRBJ2-1, with 8 bases that match TRBD2. This CDR3 comprises 14 residues. CDR1 is LGHDT and CDR2 is YNNKEL in the germline V gene (reference sequence). CDR3 in amino acids: CASRQAGAGHEQFF. DNA of the CDR3: TGTGCCAGCCGCCAAGCGGGAGCGGGACATGAGCAGTTCTTC.

The chain combines TRBV27 with TRBJ1-5; tentatively, D is TRBD1 (5 bases). Deletions cut 6 bases from V and 0 bases from J, with 9 bases between. From germline, CDR1 is MNHEY and CDR2 SMNVEV (reference sequence). The CDR3 covers 14 residues. CDR3 DNA sequence: TGTGCCAGCAGGCTCGGGGGTAGCAATCAGCCCCAGCATTTT. Amino acid sequence: CASRLGGSNQPQHF.

The V gene is TRBV6-4, the J gene TRBJ2-3; 10 bases fit TRBD2. The germline V gene encodes CDR1 MRHNA and CDR2 SNTAGT. This CDR3 is built from 15 residues. Unmatched junction bases numbered 1, after V lost 0 bases and J lost 4 bases. The chain's CDR3 is CASSDSGTSADTQYF. Here the CDR3 DNA reads TGTGCCAGCAGTGACTCAGGGACTAGCGCAGATACGCAGTATTTT.

This chain joins TRBV5-5 and TRBJ2-4; tentatively, D is TRBD2 (6 bases). TRBJ2-7 matches the DNA end more closely, so the J call is doubtful. CDR1 SGHKS and CDR2 YYEKEE come from the germline V gene (reference sequence). The CDR3 is 15 residues long. The DNA of the CDR3 is TGTGCCAGCAGCTGGGGGAGGACTACCCCCCACGAGCAGTACTTC. Translation: CASSWGRTTPHEQYF.

This clonotype was counted a single time. V and J are TRBV12-3 or TRBV12-4 and TRBJ2-1; 10 bases agree with TRBD1. CDR3 length: 17 amino acids. Trimming at V came to 6 bases and at J to 4 bases, leaving 12 bases not matched to a gene. The CDR3 coding sequence is TGTGCCAGCAGGCCCCCTCCCGGGACAGGGGAATACAATGAGCAGTTCTTC. Its protein is CASRPPPGTGEYNEQFF.

As concerns this clonotype: An end of the junction does not agree with germline; a read error may underlie this. This chain joins TRBV10-3 and TRBJ2-3, with TRBD2 matching 7 bases. The CDR3 runs to 18 residues. The germline V gene encodes CDR1 ENHRY and CDR2 SYGVKD. CDR3 residues: CAVSDQSPTSLGLDTQYF. CDR3 in DNA: TGTGCCGTCAGTGACCAATCCCCGACTAGCTTGGGTTTGGATACGCAGTATTTT.

V and J are TRBV20-1 and TRBJ2-5; TRBD2 matches 7 bases. The ends lost 7 bases at V and 6 bases at J; junction bases unmatched: 14. The CDR3 consists of 14 residues. Germline V CDR1 and CDR2: DFQATT, SNEGSKA (reference sequence). The CDR3 DNA reads as TGCAGTGGATTTTCAAGCGGGACTACCCAGACCCAGTACTTC. Its translation: CSGFSSGTTQTQYF.

In its sample, this clonotype was seen a few times. The gene calls are TRBV7-3 and TRBJ2-1; 8 nucleotides match TRBD1. Trimming removed 2 bases from V and 4 bases from J; junction bases left unmatched: 1. The CDR3 sequence is 14 residues long. From germline, CDR1 is SGHTA and CDR2 FQGTGA. CDR3 bases: TGTGCCAGCAGCTTAGGGGACAGGTACAATGAGCAGTTCTTC. Its translation is CASSLGDRYNEQFF.

This rearrangement joins TRBV6-6 to TRBJ2-4, with D possibly being TRBD2 (5 bases). The J call is doubtful: the DNA matches TRBJ2-7 better. The germline V gene encodes CDR1 MNHNY and CDR2 SVGAGI (reference sequence). The CDR3 is 15 residues long. CDR3 sequence: CASIPGGPLFREQYF. The CDR3 bases are TGTGCCAGCATACCGGGCGGGCCGCTTTTCCGCGAGCAGTACTTC.

This chain links TRBV6-1 with TRBJ2-2; no firm D call. Germline V gene data show CDR1 as MNHNS and CDR2 as SASEGT. This CDR3 spans 12 amino acids. V was trimmed by 4 bases and J by 3 bases, leaving 3 bases between them. Here the CDR3 reads CASSGHTGELFF. The CDR3 DNA is TGTGCCAGCAGTGGACACACCGGGGAGCTGTTTTTT.

The chain carries TRBV5-1 and TRBJ2-3, with 9 bases lining up with TRBD2. J gave up 4 bases and V 0 bases, and 12 bases lay outside the gene matches. The CDR3 loop spans 18 amino acids. The germline CDR1 and CDR2 sequences are SGHRS and YFSETQ. CDR3 residues: CASSLARSGLAVADTQYF. DNA for the CDR3: TGCGCCAGCAGCTTGGCCCGGTCGGGACTAGCTGTGGCAGATACGCAGTATTTT.